The T cell receptor (beta chain) described here comes from a study of multiple sclerosis patients with progressive multifocal leukoencephalopathy. Study overall: Controls were natalizumab-treated multiple sclerosis patients who did not develop PML, sampled longitudinally.

CDR3 size: 16 residues. Germline values: CDR1 SNHLY, CDR2 FYNNEI. With V trimmed by 0 bases and J by 7 bases, 8 bases remained unmatched. Sample time point: before natalizumab initiation. T0 blood was collected before the first natalizumab infusion. Only in-frame clones appear in the TCRdb table, and some are missing; sequencing was by immunoSEQ multiplex PCR. The sample lists 25,000 to 30,000 clones; roughly 91% were seen once. The sequenced material came from PBMCs. The chain combines TRBV2 with TRBJ1-5; 8 bases agree with TRBD1. This clonotype was obtained from a human donor with multiple sclerosis. The CDR3 region is CASSEAPPDRVQPQHF. The DNA of the CDR3 is TGTGCCAGCAGTGAAGCCCCCCCGGACAGGGTCCAGCCCCAGCATTTT.